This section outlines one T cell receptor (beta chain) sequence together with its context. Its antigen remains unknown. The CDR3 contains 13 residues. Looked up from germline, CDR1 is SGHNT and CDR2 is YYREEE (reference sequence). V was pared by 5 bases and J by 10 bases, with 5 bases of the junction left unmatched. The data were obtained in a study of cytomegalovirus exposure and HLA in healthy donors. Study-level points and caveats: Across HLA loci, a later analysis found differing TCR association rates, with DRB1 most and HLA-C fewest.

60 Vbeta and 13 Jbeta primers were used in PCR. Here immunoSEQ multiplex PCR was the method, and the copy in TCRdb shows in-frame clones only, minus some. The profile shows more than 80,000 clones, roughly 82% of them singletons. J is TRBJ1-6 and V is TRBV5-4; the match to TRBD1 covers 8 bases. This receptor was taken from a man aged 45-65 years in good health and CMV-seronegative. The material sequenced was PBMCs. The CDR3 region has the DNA TGTGCCAGCAGTCGGACAGGGAACTCACCCCTCCACTTT. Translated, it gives CASSRTGNSPLHF.